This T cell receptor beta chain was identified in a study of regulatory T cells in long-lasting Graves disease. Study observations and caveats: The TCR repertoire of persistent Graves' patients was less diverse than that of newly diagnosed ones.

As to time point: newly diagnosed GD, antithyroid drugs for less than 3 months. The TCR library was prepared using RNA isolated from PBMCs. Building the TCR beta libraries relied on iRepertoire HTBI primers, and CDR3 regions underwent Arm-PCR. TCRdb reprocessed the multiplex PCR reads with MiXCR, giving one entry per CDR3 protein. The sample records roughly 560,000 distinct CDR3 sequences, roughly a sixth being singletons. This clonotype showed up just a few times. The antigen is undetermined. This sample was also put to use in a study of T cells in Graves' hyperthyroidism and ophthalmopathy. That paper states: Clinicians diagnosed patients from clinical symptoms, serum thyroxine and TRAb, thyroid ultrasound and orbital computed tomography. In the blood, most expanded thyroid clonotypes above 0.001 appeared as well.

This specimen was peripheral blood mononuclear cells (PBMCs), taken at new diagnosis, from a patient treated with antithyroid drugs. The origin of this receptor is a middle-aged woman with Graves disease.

CDR3 sequence (DNA): TGCGCCAGCAGCTTGGCCCCGAGGGGGGGGGCGATTGGCTACACCTTC. Its translation is CASSLAPRGGAIGYTF. This sequence joins TRBV5-1 and TRBJ1-2; a possible D gene is TRBD1 (6 bases). This CDR3 has 16 amino acids. Germline CDR1 SGHRS, CDR2 YFSETQ. V gave up 0 bases and J gave up 7 bases, with 19 bases separating them. The full variable domain, completed using reference TRBV5-1 and TRBJ1-2, is KAGVTQTPRYLIKTRGQQVTLSCSPISGHRSVSWYQQTPGQGLQFLFEYFSETQRNKGNFPGRFSGRQFSNSRSEMNVSTLELGDSALYLCASSLAPRGGAIGYTFGSGTRLTVV.